Below, one T cell receptor beta chain is given with its context. The germline V and J ends were trimmed by 2 bases and 6 bases, with 13 bases remaining between them. The CDR3 is made up of 15 amino acids. Germline V lookup: CDR1 LGHDT, CDR2 YNNKEL (reference sequence). This entry is derived from a study of blood T cell repertoires in COVID-19. Method: immunoSEQ multiplex PCR; TCRdb's copy keeps in-frame clones and lacks some. The repertoire includes about 220,000 clones, 65% to 85% of them detected once, and roughly 2.4% sits in the top ten. The specimen sequenced was peripheral blood. The TCR was taken from a woman aged 55-69 years with acute or convalescent COVID-19. V is TRBV3-1 (or the pseudogene TRBV3-2) and J is TRBJ2-2; tentative D call: TRBD1 (5 bases). The CDR3 sequence is CASSQLPGWAGELFF. CDR3 sequence (DNA): TGTGCCAGCAGCCAACTGCCAGGGTGGGCCGGGGAGCTGTTTTTT.